This T cell receptor (beta chain) was sequenced for a study of blood T cell repertoires in COVID-19. Across the whole study: PBMCs, B-cell-depleted T cells, or T cells were the source of the cDNA or gDNA that made up the material.

The CDR3 extends over 16 amino acids. Germline V lookup: CDR1 SGHDN, CDR2 FVKESK. The germline V and J ends were trimmed by 1 base and 0 bases, with 7 bases remaining between them. In this sample, this clone turned up once. Using immunoSEQ multiplex PCR, the repertoire was profiled, and TCRdb retains in-frame clones only, with some absent. Of 250,000 to 300,000 clones listed, around 80% are singletons. The chain couples TRBV14 to TRBJ2-6; the D is unclear. The clonotype comes from a man aged 25 to 40 with acute COVID-19. The specimen sequenced was PBMCs or T cells enriched from blood (not recorded which). The chain's CDR3 is CASSQVSSSGANVLTF. As DNA, the CDR3 is TGTGCCAGCAGCCAAGTGTCCAGCTCTGGGGCCAACGTCCTGACTTTC.